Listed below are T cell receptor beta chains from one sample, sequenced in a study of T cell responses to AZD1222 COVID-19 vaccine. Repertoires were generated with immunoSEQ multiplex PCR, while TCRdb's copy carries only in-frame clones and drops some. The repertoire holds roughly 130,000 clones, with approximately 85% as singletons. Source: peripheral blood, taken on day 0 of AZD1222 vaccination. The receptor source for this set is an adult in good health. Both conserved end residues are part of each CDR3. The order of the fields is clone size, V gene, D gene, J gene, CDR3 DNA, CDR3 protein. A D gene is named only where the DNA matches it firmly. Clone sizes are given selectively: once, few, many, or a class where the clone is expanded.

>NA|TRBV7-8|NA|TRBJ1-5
TGTGCCAGCAGCTTCCCCCCTTGGTGGGGTAGCAATCAGCCCCAGCATTTT
CASSFPPWWGSNQPQHF
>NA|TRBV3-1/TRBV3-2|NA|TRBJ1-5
TGTGCCAGCAGCAAAACGGGGGGGCAGCCCCAGCATTTT
CASSKTGGQPQHF
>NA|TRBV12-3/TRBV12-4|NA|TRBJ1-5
TGTGCCAGCAGTTTCAGGGGTAGTCAGCCCCAGCATTTT
CASSFRGSQPQHF
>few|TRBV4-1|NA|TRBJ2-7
TGCGCCAGCAGCCAAGGACCGCGGAACTACGAGCAGTACTTC
CASSQGPRNYEQYF
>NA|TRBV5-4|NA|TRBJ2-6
TGTGCCAGCAGCTTTGGGAGCTCTGGGGCCAACGTCCTGACTTTC
CASSFGSSGANVLTF
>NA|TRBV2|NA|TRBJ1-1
TGTGCCAGCAGGGGTAAAATGGTTAACACTGAAGCTTTCTTT
CASRGKMVNTEAFF
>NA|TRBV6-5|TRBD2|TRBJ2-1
TGTGCCAGCAGCCCCACTAGCGGGGGGCGCGGTGAGCAGTTCTTC
CASSPTSGGRGEQFF
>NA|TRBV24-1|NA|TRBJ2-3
TGTGCCACCAGTGATGACTACATGGCCCGCACAGATACGCAGTATTTT
CATSDDYMARTDTQYF
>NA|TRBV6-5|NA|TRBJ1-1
TGTGCCACTCAACTTCGGTCGCGAAGGTCTGAAGCTTTCTTT
CATQLRSRRSEAFF
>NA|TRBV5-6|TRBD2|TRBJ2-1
TGTGCCAGCAGCAAACCCGACGCGGGGGTCGATGAGCAGTTCTTC
CASSKPDAGVDEQFF
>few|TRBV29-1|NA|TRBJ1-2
TGCAGCGTGGGGGAACGGGTAAACTATGGCTACACCTTC
CSVGERVNYGYTF
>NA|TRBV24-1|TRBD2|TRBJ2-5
TGTGCCACCAGTGATGGGACTAGCGAAGAGACCCAGTACTTC
CATSDGTSEETQYF
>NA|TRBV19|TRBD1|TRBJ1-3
TGTGCCAGTAGTACGAACAGGGGGCATTCTGGAAACACCATATATTTT
CASSTNRGHSGNTIYF
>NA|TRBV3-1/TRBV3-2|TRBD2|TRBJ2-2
TGTGCCAGCGGTCGTCTAGCGGGAGGAACCGGGGAGCTGTTTTTT
CASGRLAGGTGELFF
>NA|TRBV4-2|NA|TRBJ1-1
TGTGCCAGCAGCACGGCTAAGGTGGACACTGAAGCTTTCTTT
CASSTAKVDTEAFF
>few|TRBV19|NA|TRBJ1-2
TGTGCCAGTACCCTCCCCGGGCCCTCCTATGGCTACACCTTC
CASTLPGPSYGYTF
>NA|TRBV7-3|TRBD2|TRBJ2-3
TGTGCCAGCAGCTTACTAGCGGGCCAAGCAGATACGCAGTATTTT
CASSLLAGQADTQYF
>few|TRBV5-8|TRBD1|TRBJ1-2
TGTGCCAGCAGCTTGACAGGGGTATTATACTATGGCTACACCTTC
CASSLTGVLYYGYTF
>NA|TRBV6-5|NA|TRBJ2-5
TGTGCCAGCAGTACTTCTACGGAGACCCAGTACTTC
CASSTSTETQYF
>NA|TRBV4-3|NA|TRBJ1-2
TGCGCCAGCAGCCAAGAAAACACTGCCGACTATGGCTACACCTTC
CASSQENTADYGYTF
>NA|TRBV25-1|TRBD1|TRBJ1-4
TGTGCCAGCAGTGACCCCGGACAGGCAACTAATGAAAAACTGTTTTTT
CASSDPGQATNEKLFF
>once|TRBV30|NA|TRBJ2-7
TGTGCCTGGAGTAACTTGGGGATTGGCTACGAGCAGTACTTC
CAWSNLGIGYEQYF
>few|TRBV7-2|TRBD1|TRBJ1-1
TGTGCCAGCAGCTTTGACAGGGCCACTGAAGCTTTCTTT
CASSFDRATEAFF
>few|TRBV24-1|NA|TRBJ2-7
TGTGCCACCAGTGATTTGACCCGCGGGCAGTACTTC
CATSDLTRGQYF
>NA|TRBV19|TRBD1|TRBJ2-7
TGTGCCAGTAGTAGACCCGGACAGGGGGCGACCTACGAGCAGTACTTC
CASSRPGQGATYEQYF
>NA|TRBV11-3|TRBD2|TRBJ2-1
TGTGCCAGCAGCTTGACTAGCGGAGGCTACAATGAGCAGTTCTTC
CASSLTSGGYNEQFF
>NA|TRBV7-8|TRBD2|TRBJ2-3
TGTGCCAGCAGCCTCCGACTAGCGGGCGCAGATACGCAGTATTTT
CASSLRLAGADTQYF
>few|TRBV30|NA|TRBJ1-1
TGTGCCTGGGTATGGAGTGCGAACACTGAAGCTTTCTTT
CAWVWSANTEAFF
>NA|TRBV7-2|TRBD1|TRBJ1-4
TGTGCCAGCAACGACAGGGGGGATGAAAAACTGTTTTTT
CASNDRGDEKLFF
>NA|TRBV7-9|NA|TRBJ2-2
TGTGCCAGCAGCTCCCAACCCGGGGAGCTGTTTTTT
CASSSQPGELFF
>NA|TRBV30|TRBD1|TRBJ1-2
TGTGCCTGGACGGACAGGGTGTTCATCTATGGCTACACCTTC
CAWTDRVFIYGYTF
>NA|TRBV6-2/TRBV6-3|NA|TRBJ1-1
TGTGCCAGCAGTACAGGGTACACTGAAGCTTTCTTT
CASSTGYTEAFF
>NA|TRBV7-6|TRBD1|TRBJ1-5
TGTGCCAGCAGCCTGACAGGGGGTTACAATCAGCCCCAGCATTTT
CASSLTGGYNQPQHF